A single sample gave rise to the 9 T cell receptor beta chains below, sequenced in a study of CD8 T cells in ankylosing spondylitis. MiXCR, applied by TCRdb to the 5' RACE reads, yields one record per CDR3 protein. The sample shows 200,000 to 250,000 distinct CDR3 sequences, roughly 18% of them seen only once. Antigen specificity for these receptors is unknown. Study-wide results and caveats: Seemingly distinctive of ankylosing spondylitis blood was a TCR beta motif formed by eight highly homologous variants.

Sequencing was done on a sample of blood, either unsorted or a sorted T cell fraction (not recorded which). These receptor sequences come from a male donor with ankylosing spondylitis.

The chain employs TRBV4-2 and TRBJ2-1, with 8 bases matching TRBD2. V was clipped by 0 bases and J by 0 bases; unmatched bases: 4. The CDR3 runs 17 residues. Per the germline V gene, CDR1 is LGHNA and CDR2 is YNFKEQ. This chain's CDR3 is CASSQEPGLGSYNEQFF. CDR3 nucleotides: TGTGCCAGCAGCCAAGAACCGGGACTAGGCTCCTACAATGAGCAGTTCTTC.

V and J are TRBV6-5 and TRBJ2-7; D remains unclear. The CDR3 is made up of 14 amino acids. The ends were cut back, 2 bases at V and 2 bases at J, with 10 bases in the middle. Germline V gene lookup returns CDR1 MNHEY and CDR2 SVGAGI. The CDR3 sequence is CASSYGTNPYEQYF. CDR3 DNA sequence: TGTGCCAGCAGTTACGGCACTAACCCCTACGAGCAGTACTTC.

The J gene is TRBJ1-5, the V gene TRBV28, with D possibly TRBD1 on 5 matching bases. The ends were cut back, 5 bases at V and 0 bases at J, with 11 bases in the middle. Germline-derived CDR1 and CDR2 are MDHEN and SYDVKM. The CDR3 runs 15 residues. CDR3 region: CASSDDSYSNQPQHF. DNA for the CDR3: TGTGCCAGCAGTGACGACAGTTATAGCAATCAGCCCCAGCATTTT. Drawing the rest from reference TRBV28 and TRBJ1-5, the complete variable domain is DVKVTQSSRYLVKRTGEKVFLECVQDMDHENMFWYRQDPGLGLRLIYFSYDVKMKEKGDIPEGYSVSREKKERFSLILESASTNQTSMYLCASSDDSYSNQPQHFGDGTRLSIL.

This clonotype was counted between two and nine times. It is unclear where the CDR3 begins or ends on the DNA, so no DNA is shown, and the CDR3 is as TCRdb lists it. This chain joins TRBV25-1 and TRBJ2-2; TRBD1 reflects the table's D call only, with no check against the DNA. Germline values: CDR1 MGHDK, CDR2 SYGVNS. The CDR3 length equals 14 residues, ends included. This CDR3 reads CASSRQGAGELFFF.

In its sample, this clonotype was seen a few times. J is TRBJ1-1 and V is TRBV7-9, with 8 bases aligning to TRBD1. CDR1 and CDR2 (germline): SEHNR, FQNEAQ (reference sequence). This CDR3 comprises 15 residues. With V trimmed by 4 bases and J by 0 bases, 4 bases remained unmatched. The CDR3 DNA reads TGTGCCAGCAGCTCGACAGGGGATATGAACACTGAAGCTTTCTTT. This translates into CASSSTGDMNTEAFF.

The gene calls are TRBV12-3 or TRBV12-4 and TRBJ2-3; 9 bases fit TRBD1. This CDR3 has 16 amino acids. The V and J ends lost 4 bases and 4 bases, in that order; junction bases with no gene match: 9. The CDR3 bases are TGTGCCAGCAGTTCGACCGGGACAGGGATGGCAGATACGCAGTATTTT. It translates to CASSSTGTGMADTQYF.

This clonotype came up many times. The V gene is TRBV6-5, the J gene TRBJ1-1, with D possibly matching TRBD1 (5 bases). V gave up 1 base and J gave up 3 bases, with 9 bases separating them. Germline V gene lookup returns CDR1 MNHEY and CDR2 SVGAGI. The CDR3 sequence is 14 residues long. DNA for the CDR3: TGTGCCAGCAGTTACTTTCAGGGAGACACTGAAGCTTTCTTT. Translation: CASSYFQGDTEAFF.

In DNA, the CDR3 is TGTTTTAGTTCAGACAGCAACACTGAAGCTTTCTTT. It encodes CFSSDSNTEAFF. The chain carries TRBV7-9 and TRBJ1-1; weak D call: TRBD1 (5 bases). The CDR3 sequence is 12 residues long. The germline CDR1 and CDR2 sequences are SEHNR and FQNEAQ (reference sequence).

This clonotype turned up a few times. The CDR3 spells CASSTPRGSSYNEQFF. CDR3 nucleotides: TGTGCCAGCAGTACGCCCCGCGGCAGCTCCTACAATGAGCAGTTCTTC. This chain uses TRBV12-3 or TRBV12-4 with TRBJ2-1; D gene ambiguous. CDR3 length: 16 residues. Trimming shortened V by 5 bases and J by 0 bases, and 14 bases separated the two germline ends.